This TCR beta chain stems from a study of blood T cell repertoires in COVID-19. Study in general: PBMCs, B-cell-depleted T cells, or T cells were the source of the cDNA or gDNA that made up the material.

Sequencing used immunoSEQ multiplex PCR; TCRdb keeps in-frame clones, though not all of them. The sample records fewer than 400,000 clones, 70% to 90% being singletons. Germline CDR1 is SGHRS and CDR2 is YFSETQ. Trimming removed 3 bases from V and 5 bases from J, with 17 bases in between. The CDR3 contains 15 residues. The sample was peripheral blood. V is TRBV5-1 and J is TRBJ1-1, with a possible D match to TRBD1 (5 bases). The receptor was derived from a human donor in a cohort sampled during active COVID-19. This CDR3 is CASSSLEGRGTEAFF. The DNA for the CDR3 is TGCGCCAGCAGCTCCTTGGAGGGGAGAGGAACTGAAGCTTTCTTT.